This T cell receptor (beta chain) came from a study of blood T cells in healthy people across ages. Whole-study findings and limits: In these data, TCR beta diversity tracked strongly with naive T cell percentage.

The CDR3 covers 18 residues. Germline V gene lookup returns CDR1 MNHEY and CDR2 SMNVEV (reference sequence). The ends lost 5 bases at V and 1 base at J; junction bases unmatched: 11. A second roughly 6 to 12 cycle PCR used barcoded and J-beta primers. TCRdb recomputed calls from the 5' RACE reads with MiXCR, one row per CDR3 protein. In the table there are approximately 880,000 distinct CDR3 sequences, about 48% of which are singletons. Concerning this clonotype itself: The antigen remains unidentified.

V is TRBV27 and J is TRBJ2-3, with 11 bases identical to TRBD2. The clonotype comes from a man younger than 40 in good health. Input material: blood. CDR3 DNA: TGTGCCAGCAGTCCCCCGCGCACTAGCGGGGGCCGCACAGATACGCAGTATTTT. Translating it yields CASSPPRTSGGRTDTQYF.